This is a list of T cell receptor beta chains from one sample in a study of T cell responses to AZD1222 COVID-19 vaccine. TCRdb's copy holds only in-frame clones and misses some; the assay was immunoSEQ multiplex PCR. Of fewer than 85,000 clones detected, roughly 80% appear once; the ten largest clones hold approximately 1.2%. The sample consisted of peripheral blood, taken 28 days after the second AZD1222 dose. These receptors were collected from an adult who received the AZD1222 COVID-19 vaccine. Each CDR3 is given with its conserved first and last residue. The D gene is left open where the match is weak. For some rows the clone size is stated as once, few or many, or as a class when expanded; others skip it.

D,J,V,size,CDR3,DNA
TRBD1,TRBJ2-3,TRBV19,NA,CASSIPGQPSAADTQYF,TGTGCCAGTAGTATCCCGGGACAGCCCAGCGCCGCAGATACGCAGTATTTT
NA,TRBJ1-4,TRBV5-1,NA,CASSLRTANEKLFF,TGCGCCAGCAGCCTCCGGACAGCTAATGAAAAACTGTTTTTT
NA,TRBJ2-2,TRBV7-2,NA,CASSLGKAGLPGELFF,TGTGCCAGCAGCTTAGGGAAGGCAGGGCTCCCCGGGGAGCTGTTTTTT
NA,TRBJ2-1,TRBV21-1,NA,CASSKPSGSSTTNEQFF,TGTGCCAGCAGCAAACCTAGCGGGAGCAGCACTACCAATGAGCAGTTCTTC
NA,TRBJ1-6,TRBV28,once,CARRWGGPRGNSPLHF,TGTGCCCGCCGGTGGGGGGGGCCGCGGGGTAATTCACCCCTCCACTTT
TRBD1,TRBJ2-7,TRBV28,NA,CASRETGAYEQYF,TGTGCCAGCAGGGAGACAGGGGCGTACGAGCAGTACTTC
TRBD2,TRBJ2-5,TRBV13,NA,CASSPILALQETQYF,TGTGCCAGCAGTCCGATACTAGCGCTCCAAGAGACCCAGTACTTC
NA,TRBJ1-6,TRBV28,NA,CASTWTRSSYNSPLHF,TGTGCCAGCACCTGGACACGGAGCTCCTATAATTCACCCCTCCACTTT
NA,TRBJ2-1,TRBV11-3,NA,CASSTSYNEQFF,TGTGCCAGCAGCACTTCCTACAATGAGCAGTTCTTC
TRBD2,TRBJ2-5,TRBV7-2,NA,CASSLFGEGRGQETQYF,TGTGCCAGCAGCTTATTTGGGGAGGGGAGGGGCCAAGAGACCCAGTACTTC
TRBD1,TRBJ1-1,TRBV7-2,once,CASSPQTGGFNAFF,TGTGCCAGCAGCCCCCAGACAGGGGGCTTTAATGCTTTCTTT
NA,TRBJ2-6,TRBV3-1/TRBV3-2,few,CASSLRVDSGANVLTF,TGTGCCAGCAGCCTCAGGGTCGACTCTGGGGCCAACGTCCTGACTTTC
TRBD1,TRBJ2-3,TRBV7-9,NA,CASSPPQQGVLGTDTQYF,TGTGCCAGCAGCCCGCCCCAGCAGGGGGTTCTAGGCACAGATACGCAGTATTTT